The 18 T cell receptor beta chains in this list originate from one sample, sequenced in a study of T-cell memory formation after mild COVID-19. Via MiXCR, TCRdb re-called the 5' RACE reads, giving one row per CDR3 protein. The data hold around 510,000 distinct CDR3 sequences, with about 20% observed a single time. Sequenced: PBMCs or a T cell subset sorted from them (not recorded which). These receptors came from an adult woman who had mild COVID-19 (a few samples of this study predate the infection). Cell type and time point are not known.

The sample holds a few counts of this clonotype. The V call is TRBV24-1, the J call TRBJ2-1; 10 bases align to TRBD2. The CDR3 is made up of 14 amino acids. Trimming took 9 bases from V and 7 from J; bases not matched to a gene: 8. Germline lookup yields CDR1 KGHDR and CDR2 SFDVKD. Here the CDR3 reads CATGVSGRMNEQFF. The DNA for the CDR3 is TGTGCCACCGGCGTTAGCGGGAGGATGAATGAGCAGTTCTTC.

V usage is TRBV7-9 and J usage is TRBJ2-3; 9 bases line up with TRBD2. The CDR3 totals 14 residues. The germline V gene encodes CDR1 SEHNR and CDR2 FQNEAQ (reference sequence). After removal of 6 bases from V and 4 bases from J, the junction contained 5 bases not matched to a gene. The CDR3 here is CASRRLAVADTQYF. As DNA, the CDR3 is TGTGCCAGCAGACGACTAGCGGTGGCAGATACGCAGTATTTT.

This clonotype has only a few counts. The rearrangement uses TRBV7-2 and TRBJ2-3; D unclear. V was clipped by 1 base and J by 2 bases, with 7 bases between them. This CDR3 has 14 residues. In germline, CDR1 is SGHTA, CDR2 FQGNSA. The CDR3: CASSLEGTTDTQYF. CDR3 DNA sequence: TGTGCCAGCAGCTTAGAAGGTACCACAGATACGCAGTATTTT. The full variable domain, in which reference TRBV7-2 and TRBJ2-3 provide the parts outside the CDR3, is GAGVSQSPSNKVTEKGKDVELRCDPISGHTALYWYRQSLGQGLEFLIYFQGNSAPDKSGLPSDRFSAERTGGSVSTLTIQRTQQEDSAVYLCASSLEGTTDTQYFGPGTRLTVL.

There are a few counts of this clonotype. V is TRBV7-2 and J is TRBJ2-1; TRBD1 matches 11 bases. CDR1 SGHTA and CDR2 FQGNSA come from the germline V gene. The CDR3 consists of 15 residues. The V segment lost 3 bases and the J segment 6 bases; nucleotides outside the gene matches: 4. In DNA form, the CDR3 reads TGTGCCAGCAGCTTCTGGACAGGGGGCCCCAATGAGCAGTTCTTC. Protein sequence: CASSFWTGGPNEQFF.

This clonotype appeared a few times. V and J are TRBV20-1 and TRBJ2-7, with D possibly matching TRBD2 (5 bases). CDR1 and CDR2 (germline): DFQATT, SNEGSKA (reference sequence). V was clipped by 3 bases and J by 2 bases, with 8 bases between them. The CDR3 loop spans 12 amino acids. In nucleotides, the CDR3 is TGCAGTGCTAGTCCCGGGGCCTACGAGCAGTACTTC. Residues: CSASPGAYEQYF.

The chain employs TRBV10-3 and TRBJ1-1; TRBD1 agrees at 9 bases. The ends lost 4 bases at V and 5 bases at J; junction bases unmatched: 5. Per the germline V gene, CDR1 is ENHRY and CDR2 is SYGVKD. The CDR3 consists of 14 residues. As DNA, the CDR3 is TGTGCCATCAGTGCGGGGACAGGGAGGACTGAAGCTTTCTTT. Translation gives CAISAGTGRTEAFF.

The genes are TRBV29-1 and TRBJ2-1; 8 bases line up with TRBD2. The germline CDR1 and CDR2 sequences are SQVTM and ANQGSEA. The CDR3 has 13 residues. The J segment lost 6 bases and the V segment lost 4 bases, leaving 5 bases of the junction unmatched. CDR3 protein: CSVVGLALNEQFF. CDR3 DNA sequence: TGCAGCGTTGTCGGACTAGCCCTCAATGAGCAGTTCTTC.

The chain carries TRBV5-6 and TRBJ2-7; TRBD1 matches 8 bases. The germline V gene encodes CDR1 SGHDT and CDR2 YYEEEE. Trimming cost V 4 bases and J 3 bases; bases outside gene matches: 9. CDR3 length: 15 residues. The CDR3 DNA sequence: TGTGCCAGCAGCGGAGGGACAGGTGGGATCTACGAGCAGTACTTC. It translates to CASSGGTGGIYEQYF. Filled out from reference TRBV5-6 and TRBJ2-7, the complete variable domain reads DAGVTQSPTHLIKTRGQQVTLRCSPKSGHDTVSWYQQALGQGPQFIFQYYEEEERQRGNFPDRFSGHQFPNYSSELNVNALLLGDSALYLCASSGGTGGIYEQYFGPGTRLTVT.

This clonotype appeared a few times. The rearrangement joins TRBV5-1 to TRBJ1-1; no reliable D call. This CDR3 region has 15 residues. CDR1 is SGHRS and CDR2 is YFSETQ in the germline V gene. V was cut by 2 bases and J by 4 bases, with 15 bases left in between. CDR3 loop: CASSLTHLGSTEAFF. The CDR3 DNA follows: TGCGCCAGCAGCTTAACCCACTTAGGGAGCACTGAAGCTTTCTTT.

The chain joins TRBV5-1 to TRBJ2-2; D call uncertain. V lost 0 bases to trimming and J lost 7 bases, with 13 bases between them. Looked up from germline, CDR1 is SGHRS and CDR2 is YFSETQ. The CDR3 spans 15 residues. The CDR3 sequence is CASSLASASIGELFF. Written as DNA, the CDR3 is TGCGCCAGCAGCTTGGCTAGTGCCAGCATCGGGGAGCTGTTTTTT.

This clonotype was seen at least ten times. The gene calls are TRBV14 and TRBJ1-6; D uncertain. CDR3 length: 17 residues. Germline V gives CDR1 SGHDN, CDR2 FVKESK. Between the trimmed V and J ends, which lost 0 bases and 10 bases, there was a span of 19 bases. CDR3 DNA sequence: TGTGCCAGCAGCCAAGATATAACCCACCGACTGGGATCACCCCTCCACTTT. Its protein is CASSQDITHRLGSPLHF.

The chain recombines TRBV12-3 or TRBV12-4 with TRBJ2-6; no clear D gene. V lost 5 bases to trimming and J lost 2 bases, with 10 bases between them. The CDR3 length is 15 residues. CDR3 region: CASSRQVTGANVLTF. CDR3 sequence (DNA): TGTGCCAGCAGTCGGCAGGTCACTGGGGCCAACGTCCTGACTTTC.

The chain is built from TRBV25-1 and TRBJ2-1; TRBD2 agrees at 14 bases. V shed 3 bases, J shed 1 base, and the junction held 8 bases outside the gene matches. This CDR3 has 19 amino acids. CDR1 and CDR2 from the germline V gene are MGHDK and SYGVNS. Here the CDR3 DNA reads TGTGCCAGCAGTGACCCGGGACTAGCGGGAGTTGGGTCCTACAATGAGCAGTTCTTC. It is translated as CASSDPGLAGVGSYNEQFF.

The rearrangement uses TRBV10-2 and TRBJ1-2; 7 nucleotides agree with TRBD1. Trimming took 8 bases from V and 8 from J; bases not matched to a gene: 11. The CDR3 is 13 residues long. Germline V gene lookup returns CDR1 WSHSY and CDR2 SAAADI. CDR3 DNA: TGCGCCAGCTCCGTCGAGATGACAGGGGGCTACACCTTC. Translated: CASSVEMTGGYTF.

This clonotype was picked up a small number of times. The genes are TRBV7-9 and TRBJ2-5, with 9 bases that match TRBD2. CDR1 and CDR2 (germline): SEHNR, FQNEAQ (reference sequence). With 3 bases clipped from V and 4 bases from J, the junction kept 9 bases outside the gene matches. The CDR3 consists of 16 residues. For the CDR3, the DNA is TGTGCCAGCAGCTTCCTAGCGGGAAAAAGGGGAGAGACCCAGTACTTC. This sequence encodes CASSFLAGKRGETQYF.

This clonotype was observed a handful of times. The rearrangement joins TRBV5-1 to TRBJ2-5; 9 nucleotides agree with TRBD1. Looked up from germline, CDR1 is SGHRS and CDR2 is YFSETQ. With 0 bases clipped from V and 6 bases from J, the junction kept 15 bases outside the gene matches. The length of the CDR3 is 18 residues. DNA for the CDR3: TGCGCCAGCAGCTTGGTTACGGGGACAGGGCTCGACTTTAAGACCCAGTACTTC. Translating it yields CASSLVTGTGLDFKTQYF.

This clonotype was recorded a few times. The chain links TRBV6-6 to TRBJ2-5; D is uncertain. The CDR3 runs 11 residues. Per the germline V gene, CDR1 is MNHNY and CDR2 is SVGAGI (reference sequence). Trimming shortened V by 7 bases and J by 2 bases, and 5 bases separated the two germline ends. CDR3 amino acids: CASTEQETQYF. CDR3 DNA sequence: TGTGCCAGCACCGAACAAGAGACCCAGTACTTC.

V gene TRBV4-3 combines with J gene TRBJ1-3; D is unclear. Germline lookup yields CDR1 LGHNA and CDR2 YSLEER. This CDR3 has 16 residues. The germline V and J ends were trimmed by 0 bases and 0 bases, with 9 bases remaining between them. The CDR3, as DNA: TGCGCCAGCAGCCAAGACAGTCCCGGCTCTGGAAACACCATATATTTT. Its translation: CASSQDSPGSGNTIYF.